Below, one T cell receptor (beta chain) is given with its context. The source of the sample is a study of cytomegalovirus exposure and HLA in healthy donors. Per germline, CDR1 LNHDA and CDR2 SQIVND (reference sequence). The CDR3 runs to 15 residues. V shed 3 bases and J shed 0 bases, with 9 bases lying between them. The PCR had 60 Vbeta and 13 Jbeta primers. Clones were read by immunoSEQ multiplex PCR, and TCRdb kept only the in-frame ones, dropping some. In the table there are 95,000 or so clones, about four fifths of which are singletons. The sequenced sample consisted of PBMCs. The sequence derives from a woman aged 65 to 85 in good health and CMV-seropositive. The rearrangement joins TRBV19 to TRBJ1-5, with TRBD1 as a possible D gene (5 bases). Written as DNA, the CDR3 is TGTGCCAGTAGTATTAAGGGGCTTAGCAATCAGCCCCAGCATTTT. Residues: CASSIKGLSNQPQHF.